The sequence of this TCR beta chain was determined in a study of T cells in localized non-small cell lung cancer. Clones were sequenced by immunoSEQ multiplex PCR, and TCRdb holds only the in-frame ones, with some missing. The repertoire has 25,000 to 30,000 clones, roughly 90% of them found once; the top ten carry about 3%. The CDR3 totals 14 residues. The germline V gene encodes CDR1 SGHTA and CDR2 FQGNSA. Trimming removed 1 base from V and 3 bases from J, with 9 bases in between. This TCR was recovered from a woman between 18 and 50 years old with stage I lung adenocarcinoma. The gene calls are TRBV7-2 and TRBJ1-2; tentatively, D is TRBD1 (5 bases). The sequences come from peripheral blood, collected before any cancer treatment. The CDR3 sequence is CASSLGGSDYGYTF. In DNA, the CDR3 is TGTGCCAGCAGCTTAGGGGGGAGCGACTATGGCTACACCTTC.